Shown below are 9 T cell receptor beta chains from a single sample sequenced in a study of T cell changes during pregnancy in multiple sclerosis. Only in-frame clones appear in the TCRdb table, and some are missing; sequencing was by immunoSEQ multiplex PCR. The sample lists about 68,000 clones; more than 85% were seen once. The sample consisted of peripheral blood, taken in the first trimester of pregnancy. The receptors derive from a female donor with multiple sclerosis, enrolled in a pregnancy study.

This clone appeared once. The V gene is TRBV2, the J gene TRBJ2-7, with 8 bases identical to TRBD1. Germline V CDR1 and CDR2: SNHLY, FYNNEI. CDR3 size: 13 residues. V lost 8 bases, J lost 5 bases, and 8 bases stayed unmatched. CDR3 sequence (DNA): TGTGCCAGCGTAACAGGGGGAGCGAACGAGCAGTACTTC. Its protein is CASVTGGANEQYF.

This clone was counted only a few times. The gene calls are TRBV6-1 and TRBJ1-1; 7 positions agree with TRBD1. Unmatched junction bases numbered 3, after V lost 3 bases and J lost 8 bases. CDR1 MNHNS and CDR2 SASEGT come from the germline V gene. The CDR3 spans 12 residues. The CDR3 sequence is CASSDVGQEAFF. CDR3 DNA: TGTGCCAGCAGTGACGTGGGACAGGAAGCTTTCTTT.

The rearrangement uses TRBV18 and TRBJ2-7; 8 bases match TRBD2. CDR1 is KGHSH, CDR2 LQKENI, per germline. The trim removed 4 bases at V and 7 bases at J, leaving 9 bases unmatched. The CDR3 extends over 14 amino acids. CDR3 DNA: TGTGCCAGCTCACGAGAACCAGCGGGGGAAGAGCAGTACTTC. Translation gives CASSREPAGEEQYF.

The rearrangement links TRBV9 to TRBJ1-1; no clear D. The germline V gene encodes CDR1 SGDLS and CDR2 YYNGEE. The CDR3 is 13 residues long. With 0 bases removed from V and 3 bases from J, the gap between germline ends came to 6 bases. CDR3 residues: CASSVGGDTEAFF. CDR3 bases: TGTGCCAGCAGCGTAGGGGGAGACACTGAAGCTTTCTTT.

The rearrangement uses TRBV28 and TRBJ2-3; D ambiguous. The CDR3 is 13 residues long. The V end lost 10 bases, the J end lost 0 bases, and 11 bases lay between the germline ends. Germline V lookup: CDR1 MDHEN, CDR2 SYDVKM. The CDR3 reads CATATPSTDTQYF. The CDR3 DNA sequence: TGTGCCACCGCGACACCTAGCACAGATACGCAGTATTTT. The full variable domain, rest sourced from reference TRBV28 and TRBJ2-3, is DVKVTQSSRYLVKRTGEKVFLECVQDMDHENMFWYRQDPGLGLRLIYFSYDVKMKEKGDIPEGYSVSREKKERFSLILESASTNQTSMYLCATATPSTDTQYFGPGTRLTVL.

The V and J genes are TRBV19 and TRBJ2-5, with 12 nucleotides matching TRBD2. The CDR3 is 18 residues long. Germline V gene data show CDR1 as LNHDA and CDR2 as SQIVND (reference sequence). V shed 6 bases and J 5 bases; nucleotides not matched to a gene: 16. CDR3 in amino acids: CASRPGVTSGGLGETQYF. DNA of the CDR3: TGTGCCAGTAGGCCAGGAGTGACTAGCGGGGGTCTGGGGGAGACCCAGTACTTC.

The chain has TRBV5-1 and TRBJ2-7; 9 nucleotides agree with TRBD1. From germline, CDR1 is SGHRS and CDR2 YFSETQ. CDR3 size: 15 residues. The V and J ends lost 0 bases and 5 bases, in that order; junction bases with no gene match: 6. The CDR3, as DNA: TGCGCCAGCAGCTTGGTGGGGACAGGGAGGAACGAGCAGTACTTC. This codes for CASSLVGTGRNEQYF.

The chain carries TRBV6-4 and TRBJ2-1; 9 bases align to TRBD2. The V segment lost 2 bases and the J segment 1 base; nucleotides outside the gene matches: 3. The CDR3 is 16 residues long. The germline CDR1 and CDR2 sequences are MRHNA and SNTAGT. CDR3 sequence: CASSDASGASYNEQFF. CDR3 nucleotide sequence: TGTGCCAGCAGTGACGCTAGCGGGGCTTCCTACAATGAGCAGTTCTTC.

The V gene is TRBV11-2, the J gene TRBJ1-5; TRBD1 matches at 7 bases. Germline lookup yields CDR1 SGHAT and CDR2 FQNNGV. The ends lost 4 bases at V and 9 bases at J; junction bases unmatched: 9. The CDR3 contains 14 residues. As DNA, the CDR3 is TGTGCCAGCAGCTCGACAGGGCCCCTGGGGCCCCAGCATTTT. Translation: CASSSTGPLGPQHF.